What follows are 10 T cell receptor beta chains derived from one specimen sequenced in a study of blood T cell repertoires in COVID-19. The table came from immunoSEQ multiplex PCR; TCRdb's copy has only in-frame clones and leaves some out. The sample consists of 85,000 to 95,000 clones, about nine tenths of them appearing once. Specimen: peripheral blood. The receptors were gathered from a man in his sixties with COVID-19, enrolled during active disease.

V gene TRBV2 combines with J gene TRBJ1-5; 7 bases line up with TRBD1. The ends lost 9 bases at V and 5 bases at J; junction bases unmatched: 4. CDR3 size: 12 residues. Germline CDR1 is SNHLY and CDR2 is FYNNEI. CDR3 protein: CASSGGDQPQHF. CDR3 nucleotides: TGTGCCAGTTCAGGGGGTGATCAGCCCCAGCATTTT. The whole variable domain, remainder taken from reference TRBV2 and TRBJ1-5, is EPEVTQTPSHQVTQMGQEVILRCVPISNHLYFYWYRQILGQKVEFLVSFYNNEISEKSEIFDDQFSVERPDGSNFTLKIRSTKLEDSAMYFCASSGGDQPQHFGDGTRLSIL.

The chain links TRBV2 to TRBJ1-1; D not certain. V lost 7 bases, J lost 0 bases, and 9 bases lay in between. Germline assignment: CDR1 SNHLY and CDR2 FYNNEI. The CDR3 length is 13 residues. The CDR3 protein is CASMADLNTEAFF. The CDR3 nucleotides read TGTGCCAGCATGGCAGACTTGAACACTGAAGCTTTCTTT.

The chain employs TRBV3-1 (or the pseudogene TRBV3-2) and TRBJ2-7, with 7 bases aligning to TRBD1. Germline V gene data show CDR1 as LGHDT and CDR2 as YNNKEL (reference sequence). V lost 6 bases and J lost 6; bases outside the gene matches: 8. The CDR3 runs to 13 residues. CDR3 loop: CASSPDRVSEQYF. The CDR3 DNA is TGTGCCAGCAGTCCCGACAGGGTAAGCGAGCAGTACTTC.

The V gene is TRBV18, the J gene TRBJ2-7; the D gene is possibly TRBD2 (5 bases). Trimming took off 3 bases at V and 0 bases at J, with 9 bases between the two ends. The germline V gene has CDR1 KGHSH and CDR2 LQKENI. The CDR3 runs to 14 residues. The DNA of the CDR3 is TGTGCCAGCTCACCGCCCAGCGGCTCCTACGAGCAGTACTTC. This encodes CASSPPSGSYEQYF. Drawing the rest from reference TRBV18 and TRBJ2-7, the complete variable domain is NAGVMQNPRHLVRRRGQEARLRCSPMKGHSHVYWYRQLPEEGLKFMVYLQKENIIDESGMPKERFSAEFPKEGPSILRIQQVVRGDSAAYFCASSPPSGSYEQYFGPGTRLTVT.

This clone was recorded only once. The rearrangement joins TRBV28 to TRBJ1-5, with 7 bases aligning to TRBD1. After removal of 10 bases from V and 4 bases from J, the junction contained 4 bases not matched to a gene. CDR1 and CDR2 (germline): MDHEN, SYDVKM. The CDR3 is 12 residues long. The DNA of the CDR3 is TGTGCCACCAAACAGGGGAATCAGCCCCAGCATTTT. Residues: CATKQGNQPQHF.

The V gene is TRBV4-1, the J gene TRBJ1-1; possible D gene TRBD1, 5 bases. The CDR3 runs 15 residues. CDR1 is MGHRA, CDR2 YSYEKL, per germline. Deletions cut 1 base from V and 2 bases from J, with 11 bases between. The CDR3 DNA is TGCGCCAGCAGCCAAGCTCACAGGTCTAACACTGAAGCTTTCTTT. It specifies CASSQAHRSNTEAFF.

The sample holds a few counts of this clone. This sequence joins TRBV6-5 and TRBJ1-6, with D perhaps matching TRBD1 (6 bases). V lost 6 bases and J lost 8, with 11 bases in between. There are 13 residues in the CDR3. Germline V gene sequence: CDR1 MNHEY, CDR2 SVGAGI. Written as DNA, the CDR3 is TGTGCCAGCAGCAGGGGCAGGGATTCACCCCTCCACTTT. Translating gives CASSRGRDSPLHF.

This chain connects TRBV11-2 to TRBJ2-5; 8 bases line up with TRBD2. CDR1 and CDR2 from the germline V gene are SGHAT and FQNNGV. V trimming: 4 bases; J trimming: 2 bases; junction bases outside the gene matches: 9. The CDR3 runs to 16 residues. The CDR3 DNA follows: TGTGCCAGCAGCTCGGGACTAGGTGGGGAACAAGAGACCCAGTACTTC. Translated: CASSSGLGGEQETQYF. The complete variable domain, with remaining parts taken from reference TRBV11-2 and TRBJ2-5, reads EAGVAQSPRYKIIEKRQSVAFWCNPISGHATLYWYQQILGQGPKLLIQFQNNGVVDDSQLPKDRFSAERLKGVDSTLKIQPAKLEDSAVYLCASSSGLGGEQETQYFGPGTRLLVL.

The genes are TRBV7-8 and TRBJ1-2; 7 nucleotides line up with TRBD1. Germline CDR1 reads SGHVS; CDR2 reads FQNEAQ. J gave up 3 bases and V 2 bases, and 3 bases lay outside the gene matches. The CDR3 loop spans 14 amino acids. The CDR3 bases are TGTGCCAGCAGCTTAAACAGGGGCCACTATGGCTACACCTTC. Encoded protein: CASSLNRGHYGYTF.

In DNA, the CDR3 is TGTGCCAGTAGTATTGGCGCTGAGGGGGCCCAGTACTTC. Translation: CASSIGAEGAQYF. This chain links TRBV19 with TRBJ2-5; weak D call: TRBD1 (6 bases). There are 13 residues in the CDR3. CDR1 and CDR2 from the germline V gene are LNHDA and SQIVND (reference sequence). Trimming pared 3 bases from V and 9 bases from J, leaving 14 bases between. Combining the CDR3 with reference TRBV19 and TRBJ2-5 gives the whole variable domain DGGITQSPKYLFRKEGQNVTLSCEQNLNHDAMYWYRQDPGQGLRLIYYSQIVNDFQKGDIAEGYSVSREKKESFPLTVTSAQKNPTAFYLCASSIGAEGAQYFGPGTRLLVL.